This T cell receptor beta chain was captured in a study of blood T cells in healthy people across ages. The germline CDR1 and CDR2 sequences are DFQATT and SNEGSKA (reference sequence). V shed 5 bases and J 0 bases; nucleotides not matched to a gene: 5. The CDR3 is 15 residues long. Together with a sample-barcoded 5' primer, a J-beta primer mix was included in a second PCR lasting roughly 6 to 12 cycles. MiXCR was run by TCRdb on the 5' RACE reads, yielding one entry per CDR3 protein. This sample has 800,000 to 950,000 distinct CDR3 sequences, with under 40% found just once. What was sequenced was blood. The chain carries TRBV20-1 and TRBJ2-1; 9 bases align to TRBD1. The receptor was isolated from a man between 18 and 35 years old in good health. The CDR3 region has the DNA TGCAGTGCTTTGGGGGACAGGGTCTCCTACAATGAGCAGTTCTTC. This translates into CSALGDRVSYNEQFF.